Sequencing of this TCR beta chain was carried out in a study of spatial heterogeneity in lung cancer. At the level of the study: Untreated early-stage non-small cell lung cancer patients, 70 to 85 in total, were the donors. Where available, sequencing covered follow-up PBMC samples, taken at a median of about two years after resection. Alpha-chain sequences were detected in numbers that were consistently lower than beta-chain sequences. Study findings and constraints: Resection saw ubiquitous expanded tumor TCRs appear in blood more than follow-up did.

This clonotype has ten or more counts. The antigen remains unidentified. One entry per CDR3 protein results from TCRdb running MiXCR on the 5' RACE reads. The sample shows about 52,000 distinct CDR3 sequences, around 6.7% of them seen only once. Germline CDR1 and CDR2: MNHEY and SVGEGT. The J segment lost 4 bases and the V segment lost 2 bases, leaving 2 bases of the junction unmatched. The CDR3 is 14 residues long. Time point defined: blood at routine non-recurrence follow-up after resection. Material for sequencing was whole RNA from tumor, nontumor lung or frozen PBMC, left unsorted. This chain uses TRBV6-2 or TRBV6-3 with TRBJ2-5, with TRBD1 identical over 9 bases. The source of this sequence is a female donor with early-stage non-small cell lung cancer. Specimen: PBMCs, collected at follow-up. The CDR3 sequence is CASSYRQGGETQYF. The CDR3 bases are TGTGCCAGCAGTTACAGACAGGGGGGAGAGACCCAGTACTTC.